These 24 T cell receptor beta chains originate from one sample sequenced in a study of response to subunit inactivated influenza vaccine. Using its own MiXCR run on the RT-PCR reads, TCRdb lists one record per CDR3 protein. The sample comprises roughly 700,000 distinct CDR3 sequences, over 11% of which are singletons, and 5.5% to 7% rests with the top ten. The specimen was PBMCs from blood, collected less than 15 days before vaccination. Every receptor here comes from a man aged 45 to 65 who received an inactivated influenza vaccine.

The V gene is TRBV6-2 or TRBV6-3, the J gene TRBJ1-5; D is uncertain. V lost 2 bases and J 3 bases, leaving 8 bases between the germline ends. CDR3 length: 14 residues. Germline assignment: CDR1 MNHEY and CDR2 SVGEGT. This CDR3 reads CASSYVGNNQPQHF. The CDR3 DNA reads as TGTGCCAGCAGTTACGTTGGGAACAATCAGCCCCAGCATTTT.

J is TRBJ1-5 and V is TRBV29-1; no definite D call. Trimming removed 6 bases at V and 3 bases at J, with 9 bases between. Germline V lookup: CDR1 SQVTM, CDR2 ANQGSEA. There are 12 residues in the CDR3. The CDR3 DNA follows: TGCAGCGTGGCAGTTAACAATCAGCCCCAGCATTTT. This gives the protein CSVAVNNQPQHF.

This clonotype was counted between two and nine times. J is TRBJ2-5 and V is TRBV29-1; TRBD2 agrees at 9 bases. The CDR3 sequence is 14 residues long. Trimming took 6 bases from V and 1 from J; bases not matched to a gene: 6. The germline CDR1 and CDR2 sequences are SQVTM and ANQGSEA. The CDR3 DNA reads TGCAGCGTAGTCCCTAGCGGGATCCAAGAGACCCAGTACTTC. Translating gives CSVVPSGIQETQYF.

A few counts support this clonotype. The genes are TRBV5-6 and TRBJ2-5; 10 nucleotides align to TRBD2. This CDR3 contains 17 residues. V trimming: 4 bases; J trimming: 2 bases; junction bases outside the gene matches: 11. The germline CDR1 and CDR2 sequences are SGHDT and YYEEEE. CDR3 protein: CASSPTSGRRVQETQYF. The CDR3, as DNA: TGTGCCAGCAGCCCGACTAGCGGGCGTAGGGTGCAAGAGACCCAGTACTTC.

The rearrangement links TRBV6-1 to TRBJ2-1; 12 bases match TRBD2. Germline V gene lookup returns CDR1 MNHNS and CDR2 SASEGT. The length of the CDR3 is 14 residues. The V gene end was trimmed by 7 bases and the J gene end by 7 bases; junction bases not matched to a gene: 5. The CDR3 DNA follows: TGTGCCAGCACCGGACTAGCGGGGAATAATGAGCAGTTCTTC. It is translated as CASTGLAGNNEQFF.

This clonotype has a handful of counts. This chain uses TRBV19 with TRBJ2-4; TRBD1 matches 7 bases. V gave up 7 bases and J gave up 3 bases; unmatched junction bases: 6. Germline V gene data show CDR1 as LNHDA and CDR2 as SQIVND (reference sequence). The CDR3 spans 14 residues. DNA for the CDR3: TGTGCCAGTATGGGGGACAGCTACAAAAACATTCAGTACTTC. It specifies CASMGDSYKNIQYF.

This clonotype was detected a few times. The rearrangement links TRBV4-2 to TRBJ2-7; 10 nucleotides align to TRBD2. CDR3 length: 15 amino acids. Trimming took 1 base from V and 2 from J; bases not matched to a gene: 2. CDR1 and CDR2 from the germline V gene are LGHNA and YNFKEQ. The CDR3 is CASSQGSGGAYEQYF. As DNA, the CDR3 is TGTGCCAGCAGCCAAGGAAGCGGGGGGGCCTACGAGCAGTACTTC.

This clonotype was counted a few times. The chain links TRBV20-1 to TRBJ2-7; 8 bases agree with TRBD1. This CDR3 has 13 residues. Germline lookup yields CDR1 DFQATT and CDR2 SNEGSKA (reference sequence). Trimming at V came to 6 bases and at J to 3 bases, leaving 7 bases not matched to a gene. The CDR3 coding sequence is TGCAGTGCCAGGTTCACAGGGGGCTACGAGCAGTACTTC. This sequence encodes CSARFTGGYEQYF.

Only a few counts were recorded for this clonotype. The V and J genes are TRBV20-1 and TRBJ2-5; 7 positions agree with TRBD2. CDR1 is DFQATT and CDR2 is SNEGSKA in the germline V gene (reference sequence). Losses at the gene ends were 3 bases for V and 5 bases for J; bases not matched to a gene: 12. The CDR3 contains 15 residues. The CDR3 coding sequence is TGCAGTGCTAGCCGGGTCGGGATGGGGGGGGAGACCCAGTACTTC. Protein: CSASRVGMGGETQYF.

The sample holds many counts of this clonotype. This chain uses TRBV6-5 with TRBJ2-5, with 14 bases identical to TRBD2. The germline V gene encodes CDR1 MNHEY and CDR2 SVGAGI. V was clipped by 0 bases and J by 5 bases; unmatched bases: 2. The CDR3 sequence is 16 residues long. In nucleotides, the CDR3 is TGTGCCAGCAGTTACTCTGGGACTAGCGGGGGTGAGACCCAGTACTTC. Amino acid sequence: CASSYSGTSGGETQYF.

This rearrangement joins TRBV29-1 to TRBJ1-3; tentatively, D is TRBD1 (5 bases). This CDR3 is 12 amino acids long. Trimming left V 4 bases short and J 6 bases short, with 10 bases between. Germline V gives CDR1 SQVTM, CDR2 ANQGSEA. CDR3 coding DNA: TGCAGCGTTGGGATGGGGGTAAACACCATATATTTT. This encodes CSVGMGVNTIYF.

This clonotype was seen many times. The J gene is TRBJ2-5, the V gene TRBV29-1, with TRBD2 matching over 10 bases. The CDR3 loop spans 12 amino acids. V lost 4 bases and J lost 7; bases outside the gene matches: 3. CDR1 SQVTM and CDR2 ANQGSEA come from the germline V gene. This CDR3 is CSVGSGGWTQYF. In DNA form, the CDR3 reads TGCAGCGTTGGTAGCGGGGGGTGGACCCAGTACTTC.

This clonotype was seen many times. The chain carries TRBV3-1 and TRBJ1-1; no clear D. CDR1 LGHDT and CDR2 YNNKEL come from the germline V gene (reference sequence). This CDR3 contains 11 residues. Between the trimmed V and J ends, which lost 0 bases and 6 bases, there was a span of 2 bases. The CDR3 is CASSQDAEAFF. The CDR3 coding sequence is TGTGCCAGCAGCCAAGATGCTGAAGCTTTCTTT.

This clonotype was seen many times. The chain combines TRBV7-8 with TRBJ2-7; TRBD1 or TRBD2 may be the D gene (5 bases each). The CDR3 is made up of 15 amino acids. The V gene lost 1 base and the J gene lost 2 bases, with 12 bases spanning the gap. Germline CDR1 is SGHVS and CDR2 is FQNEAQ. CDR3 coding DNA: TGTGCCAGCAGCTTAGTTAGGCAGGGAGCCTACGAGCAGTACTTC. It yields the protein CASSLVRQGAYEQYF.

This chain uses TRBV13 with TRBJ2-7; 8 nucleotides align to TRBD1. CDR1 is PRHDT and CDR2 is FYEKMQ in the germline V gene (reference sequence). The CDR3 is 15 residues long. V lost 5 bases, J lost 0 bases, and 6 bases stayed unmatched. In DNA, the CDR3 is TGTGCCAGCAGCCATGGGACAGGCAGCTCCTACGAGCAGTACTTC. It encodes CASSHGTGSSYEQYF.

This clonotype turned up a few times. This chain connects TRBV6-2 or TRBV6-3 to TRBJ2-7; possible D gene TRBD2, 6 bases. This CDR3 has 12 residues. The V end lost 10 bases, the J end lost 1 base, and 11 bases lay between the germline ends. Looked up from germline, CDR1 is MNHEY and CDR2 is SVGEGT. The CDR3 loop is CATRDFSYEQYF. CDR3 sequence (DNA): TGTGCCACCCGGGACTTTTCCTACGAGCAGTACTTC.

This clonotype was detected a few times. The rearrangement uses TRBV20-1 and TRBJ2-3; 16 bases are a match to TRBD2. This CDR3 comprises 16 residues. Germline CDR1 reads DFQATT; CDR2 reads SNEGSKA (reference sequence). Germline trimming cut 2 bases from V and 10 bases from J; bases unmatched to any gene: 9. The CDR3 loop is CSARLSGTSGGGAQYF. The CDR3 DNA follows: TGCAGTGCTAGACTGTCCGGGACTAGCGGGGGGGGCGCGCAGTATTTT.

The rearrangement uses TRBV7-9 and TRBJ2-5; 12 bases are a match to TRBD1. The CDR3 runs 16 residues. The junction had 8 bases not matched to a gene; V was cut back by 5 bases and J by 4 bases. Germline V gives CDR1 SEHNR, CDR2 FQNEAQ (reference sequence). CDR3 coding DNA: TGTGCCAGCAGCCAGTCGGGACAGGGGGCTACAGAGACCCAGTACTTC. Its protein product is CASSQSGQGATETQYF. Filled out from reference TRBV7-9 and TRBJ2-5, the complete variable domain reads DTGVSQNPRHKITKRGQNVTFRCDPISEHNRLYWYRQTLGQGPEFLTYFQNEAQLEKSRLLSDRFSAERPKGSFSTLEIQRTEQGDSAMYLCASSQSGQGATETQYFGPGTRLLVL.

A few counts support this clonotype. V usage is TRBV20-1 and J usage is TRBJ2-2; D is undetermined. Germline CDR1 reads DFQATT; CDR2 reads SNEGSKA (reference sequence). The CDR3 has 14 amino acids. Trimming stripped 1 base from V and 2 bases from J, with 8 bases between. The CDR3 is CSARGSVNTGELFF. CDR3 sequence (DNA): TGCAGTGCTAGAGGTTCGGTAAACACCGGGGAGCTGTTTTTT.

This clonotype was detected many times. The chain uses TRBV9 and TRBJ2-5, with D tentatively TRBD2 (6 bases). Trimming stripped 0 bases from V and 4 bases from J, with 13 bases between. The CDR3 has 15 amino acids. Germline values: CDR1 SGDLS, CDR2 YYNGEE. The CDR3 here is CASSVAGGNGETQYF. In nucleotides, the CDR3 is TGTGCCAGCAGCGTAGCCGGGGGTAATGGAGAGACCCAGTACTTC.

The chain employs TRBV12-3 or TRBV12-4 and TRBJ2-7; D is perhaps TRBD1 (6 bases). The CDR3 is 14 amino acids. V dropped 0 bases and J dropped 5 bases, with 11 bases sitting between them. The DNA of the CDR3 is TGTGCCAGCAGTTTAGCGCTTACAGGGAACGAGCAGTACTTC. Protein sequence: CASSLALTGNEQYF.

This clonotype appeared a few times. The chain carries TRBV4-2 and TRBJ2-4; D might be TRBD1 or TRBD2, each matching 7 bases. Looked up from germline, CDR1 is LGHNA and CDR2 is YNFKEQ. V dropped 4 bases and J dropped 6 bases, with 13 bases sitting between them. The CDR3 is made up of 14 amino acids. CDR3 in amino acids: CASSPGGAANIQYF. CDR3 bases: TGTGCCAGCAGCCCAGGGGGGGCGGCAAACATTCAGTACTTC.

CDR3 coding DNA: TGTGCCAGCAGCCACGAAGGCTTGGGCACTGAAGCTTTCTTT. The encoded protein is CASSHEGLGTEAFF. This sequence joins TRBV3-1 and TRBJ1-1; D call uncertain. Per germline, CDR1 LGHDT and CDR2 YNNKEL (reference sequence). There are 14 residues in the CDR3. V lost 3 bases and J 4 bases, leaving 12 bases between the germline ends.

This clonotype was detected only a few times. Since the CDR3 does not end with the conserved phenylalanine or tryptophan, this likely comes from a read error. It is unclear where the CDR3 begins or ends on the DNA, so no DNA is shown, and the CDR3 is as TCRdb lists it. This chain joins TRBV18 and TRBJ2-1; the DNA was not used to check the table's D call, TRBD2. Germline loops: CDR1 KGHSH, CDR2 LQKENI. The CDR3 is 13 amino acids in total, end residues counted. CDR3 amino acids: CASSPKAGGTASL.